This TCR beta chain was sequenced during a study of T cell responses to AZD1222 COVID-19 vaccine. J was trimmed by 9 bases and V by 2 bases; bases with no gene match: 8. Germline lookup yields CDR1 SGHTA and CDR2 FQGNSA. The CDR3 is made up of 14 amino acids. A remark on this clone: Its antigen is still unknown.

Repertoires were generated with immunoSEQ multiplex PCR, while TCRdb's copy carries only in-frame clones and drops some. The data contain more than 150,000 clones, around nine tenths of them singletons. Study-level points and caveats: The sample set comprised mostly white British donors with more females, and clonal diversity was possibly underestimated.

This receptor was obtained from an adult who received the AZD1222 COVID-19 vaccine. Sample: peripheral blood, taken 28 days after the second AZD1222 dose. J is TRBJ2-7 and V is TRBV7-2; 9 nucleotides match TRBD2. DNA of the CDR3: TGTGCCAGCAGCTTACAGCGTGCTAGCGGGGTGCAGTACTTC. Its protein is CASSLQRASGVQYF. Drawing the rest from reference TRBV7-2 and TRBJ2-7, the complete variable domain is GAGVSQSPSNKVTEKGKDVELRCDPISGHTALYWYRQSLGQGLEFLIYFQGNSAPDKSGLPSDRFSAERTGGSVSTLTIQRTQQEDSAVYLCASSLQRASGVQYFGPGTRLTVT.